The 19 T cell receptor beta chains in this list originate from one sample, sequenced in a study of blood T cell repertoires in COVID-19. TCRdb's table, derived via immunoSEQ multiplex PCR, lists solely in-frame clones and lacks some. Of about 320,000 clones listed, roughly nine tenths are singletons. The sequenced material came from PBMCs or T cells enriched from blood (not recorded which). All receptors derive from a woman in her 30s who had been exposed to COVID-19.

CDR3 in amino acids: CASSLGPSSYNEQFF. In DNA form, the CDR3 reads TGTGCCAGCAGCCTGGGTCCCAGCTCCTACAATGAGCAGTTCTTC. The J gene is TRBJ2-1, the V gene TRBV5-6; no definite D call. The CDR3 runs to 15 residues. The germline gives CDR1 SGHDT, CDR2 YYEEEE. The V end lost 4 bases, the J end lost 0 bases, and 11 bases lay between the germline ends.

This chain uses TRBV27 with TRBJ1-4, with 9 nucleotides matching TRBD1. The CDR3 consists of 15 residues. The germline CDR1 and CDR2 sequences are MNHEY and SMNVEV (reference sequence). V trimming: 5 bases; J trimming: 8 bases; junction bases outside the gene matches: 9. DNA for the CDR3: TGTGCCAGCAGTCCAGGGACAGGGAGGGAAGAAAAACTGTTTTTT. Protein: CASSPGTGREEKLFF.

V and J are TRBV27 and TRBJ1-4; no clear D. Germline V gene lookup returns CDR1 MNHEY and CDR2 SMNVEV (reference sequence). The V and J ends lost 3 bases and 5 bases respectively, with 10 bases between them. The CDR3 runs to 14 residues. In DNA, the CDR3 is TGTGCCAGCAGTTTTCTTGGGAGGAATGAAAAACTGTTTTTT. This gives the protein CASSFLGRNEKLFF.

The V and J genes are TRBV5-4 and TRBJ2-3, with 9 bases aligning to TRBD1. The CDR3 is made up of 14 amino acids. With 3 bases clipped from V and 4 bases from J, the junction kept 3 bases outside the gene matches. Germline-derived CDR1 and CDR2 are SGHNT and YYREEE (reference sequence). DNA of the CDR3: TGTGCCAGCAGCTGGACAGGGGTTCCAGATACGCAGTATTTT. Translating gives CASSWTGVPDTQYF.

V gene TRBV7-6 combines with J gene TRBJ2-7; possibly TRBD1 for D (6 bases). This CDR3 has 13 residues. Germline-derived CDR1 and CDR2 are SGHVS and FNYEAQ. The V end was cut by 5 bases, the J end by 2 bases, with 10 bases between. CDR3 amino acids: CASSAGQTYEQYF. The CDR3 bases are TGTGCCAGCAGCGCCGGACAGACCTACGAGCAGTACTTC.

This chain joins TRBV12-3 or TRBV12-4 and TRBJ2-3; D uncertain. The CDR3 has 13 amino acids. V was shortened by 3 bases and J by 5 bases, with 9 bases between the two germline ends. CDR3 loop: CASSFGRVDTQYF. The CDR3 nucleotides are TGTGCCAGCAGTTTTGGTCGGGTAGATACGCAGTATTTT.

The chain couples TRBV15 to TRBJ1-5; 11 positions match TRBD1. V lost 5 bases and J lost 2; bases outside the gene matches: 2. This CDR3 spans 15 amino acids. Germline CDR1 LNHNV, CDR2 YYDKDF (reference sequence). The CDR3: CATSGQGAGNQPQHF. The DNA for the CDR3 is TGTGCCACCAGCGGACAGGGGGCGGGCAATCAGCCCCAGCATTTT. The variable domain in full, with the rest retrieved from reference TRBV15 and TRBJ1-5, is DAMVIQNPRYQVTQFGKPVTLSCSQTLNHNVMYWYQQKSSQAPKLLFHYYDKDFNNEADTPDNFQSRRPNTSFCFLDIRSPGLGDTAMYLCATSGQGAGNQPQHFGDGTRLSIL.

The chain recombines TRBV9 with TRBJ2-1; a weak D match, TRBD2 (6 bases). V was shortened by 3 bases and J by 7 bases, with 14 bases between the two germline ends. CDR1 SGDLS and CDR2 YYNGEE come from the germline V gene. The CDR3 has 14 residues. This chain's CDR3 is CASSAGGAINEQFF. CDR3 bases: TGTGCCAGCAGCGCGGGCGGGGCGATAAATGAGCAGTTCTTC.

The chain is built from TRBV3-1 (or the pseudogene TRBV3-2) and TRBJ2-5, with TRBD2 as a possible D gene (6 bases). Germline-derived CDR1 and CDR2 are LGHDT and YNNKEL (reference sequence). This CDR3 is built from 15 residues. V lost 7 bases to trimming and J lost 4 bases, with 19 bases between them. The CDR3 sequence: CASKERARSLETQYF. In DNA, the CDR3 is TGTGCCAGCAAGGAGCGGGCACGAAGCTTAGAGACCCAGTACTTC.

The rearrangement links TRBV6-2 or TRBV6-3 to TRBJ1-3, with D perhaps matching TRBD1 (6 bases). The V gene's germline CDR1 is MNHEY and CDR2 SVGEGT. V gave up 2 bases and J gave up 4 bases, with 15 bases separating them. The CDR3 is 16 amino acids. The CDR3 reads CASSYARLGQGNTIYF. CDR3 DNA sequence: TGTGCCAGCAGTTACGCCCGGCTTGGACAGGGAAACACCATATATTTT.

The chain joins TRBV20-1 to TRBJ1-5; possible D gene TRBD1, 5 bases. Germline assignment: CDR1 DFQATT and CDR2 SNEGSKA (reference sequence). This CDR3 is built from 14 residues. Deletions cut 3 bases from V and 3 bases from J, with 12 bases between. This chain's CDR3 is CSASFRALNQPQHF. The DNA of the CDR3 is TGCAGTGCTAGTTTCAGGGCTCTCAATCAGCCCCAGCATTTT.

The rearrangement links TRBV27 to TRBJ2-2; a possible D gene is TRBD1 (5 bases). This CDR3 is 14 amino acids long. CDR1 is MNHEY, CDR2 SMNVEV, per germline (reference sequence). V lost 9 bases, J lost 1 base, and 12 bases lay in between. The CDR3 bases are TGTGCCAGTTTGGACACGGAGAACACCGGGGAGCTGTTTTTT. Translation gives CASLDTENTGELFF.

The gene calls are TRBV18 and TRBJ1-2; the D gene is possibly TRBD1 (5 bases). The V and J ends lost 2 bases and 3 bases respectively, with 16 bases between them. The CDR3 totals 16 residues. The V gene's germline CDR1 is KGHSH and CDR2 LQKENI. DNA for the CDR3: TGTGCCAGCTCACCATCTGCCGGGGGAACGGACTATGGCTACACCTTC. Translation: CASSPSAGGTDYGYTF.

This chain connects TRBV19 to TRBJ1-1; D is unclear. In germline, CDR1 is LNHDA, CDR2 SQIVND (reference sequence). This CDR3 has 15 amino acids. V was cut by 4 bases and J by 3 bases, with 15 bases left in between. CDR3: CASSTYGLKDTEAFF. The CDR3 nucleotides are TGTGCCAGTAGTACCTATGGACTGAAGGACACTGAAGCTTTCTTT.

This clone came up once. J is TRBJ2-2 and V is TRBV5-1, with 9 bases lining up with TRBD1. The CDR3 totals 17 residues. V shed 3 bases, J shed 4 bases, and the junction held 10 bases outside the gene matches. Germline-derived CDR1 and CDR2 are SGHRS and YFSETQ. CDR3 loop: CASSSPSGQGRTGELFF. CDR3 nucleotide sequence: TGCGCCAGCAGCTCCCCGTCCGGACAGGGGCGCACCGGGGAGCTGTTTTTT.

CDR3 amino acids: CASSQDRTGVHTGELFF. Written as DNA, the CDR3 is TGTGCCAGCAGCCAAGATCGGACAGGGGTTCACACCGGGGAGCTGTTTTTT. The chain employs TRBV3-1 (or the pseudogene TRBV3-2) and TRBJ2-2, with 9 bases fitting TRBD1. V was pared by 0 bases and J by 3 bases, with 5 bases of the junction left unmatched. Germline V CDR1 and CDR2: LGHDT, YNNKEL (reference sequence). The CDR3 extends over 17 amino acids.

The chain recombines TRBV29-1 with TRBJ1-1; D unclear. CDR1 SQVTM and CDR2 ANQGSEA come from the germline V gene. V lost 7 bases and J lost 4, with 7 bases in between. This CDR3 spans 10 amino acids. This CDR3 is CSAQLTEAFF. As DNA, the CDR3 is TGCAGCGCCCAACTCACTGAAGCTTTCTTT.

This clone was recorded once. V gene TRBV19 combines with J gene TRBJ1-3; a weak D match, TRBD1 (5 bases). V lost 5 bases to trimming and J lost 2 bases, with 7 bases between them. In germline, CDR1 is LNHDA, CDR2 SQIVND (reference sequence). This CDR3 region has 13 residues. The CDR3 sequence: CASSADTGNTIYF. As DNA, the CDR3 is TGTGCCAGTAGTGCGGACACTGGAAACACCATATATTTT.

The rearrangement links TRBV7-9 to TRBJ1-4; 9 bases map to TRBD1. This CDR3 contains 13 residues. The J segment lost 8 bases and the V segment lost 6 bases, leaving 4 bases of the junction unmatched. The germline gives CDR1 SEHNR, CDR2 FQNEAQ (reference sequence). The CDR3 reads CASRGQGEEKLFF. Here the CDR3 DNA reads TGTGCCAGCAGGGGACAGGGCGAGGAAAAACTGTTTTTT.